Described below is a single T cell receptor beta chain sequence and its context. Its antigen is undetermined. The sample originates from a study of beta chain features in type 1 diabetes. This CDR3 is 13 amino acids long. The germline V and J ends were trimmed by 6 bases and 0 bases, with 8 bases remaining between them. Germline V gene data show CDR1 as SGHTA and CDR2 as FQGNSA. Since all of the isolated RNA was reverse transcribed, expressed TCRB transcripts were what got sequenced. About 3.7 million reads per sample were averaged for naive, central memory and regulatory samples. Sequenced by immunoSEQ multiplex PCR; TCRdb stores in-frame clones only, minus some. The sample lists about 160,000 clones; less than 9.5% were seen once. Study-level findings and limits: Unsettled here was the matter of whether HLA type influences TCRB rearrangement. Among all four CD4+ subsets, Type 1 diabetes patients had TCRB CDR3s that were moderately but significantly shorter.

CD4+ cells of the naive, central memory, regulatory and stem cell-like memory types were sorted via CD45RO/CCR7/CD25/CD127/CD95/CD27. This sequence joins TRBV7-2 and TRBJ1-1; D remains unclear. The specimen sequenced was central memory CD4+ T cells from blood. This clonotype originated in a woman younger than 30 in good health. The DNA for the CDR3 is TGTGCCAGCAGTCCCTACTTGAACACTGAAGCTTTCTTT. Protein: CASSPYLNTEAFF.